The clone carrying this TCR beta chain was recorded a few times. As yet, its antigen is unknown. V dropped 4 bases and J dropped 11 bases, with 15 bases sitting between them. CDR3 length: 12 residues. The V gene's germline CDR1 is SGHRS and CDR2 YFSETQ. Sequencing libraries made from TCR beta cDNA carried unique molecular identifiers. TCRdb ran MiXCR on the PCR reads and lists one entry per CDR3 protein. The sample records about 570,000 distinct CDR3 sequences, 30% to 40% being singletons. This sample stems from a study of post-analysis software for immune sequencing data. Study background: The patients showed relapsing-remitting, secondary progressive and progressive-relapsing multiple sclerosis courses.

Study observations and caveats: By F measure, strong co-clustering occurred among samples prepared in the same batch. Relative to controls, patients with multiple sclerosis showed significantly lower normalized Chao1 diversity. Relative to controls, patients had about five TRBV segments at higher frequency, with TRBV5-6, TRBV5-1 and TRBV20-1 among these.

The V gene is TRBV5-1, the J gene TRBJ1-1; unclear D gene. The sequence came from a girl younger than 18 with multiple sclerosis. Sequencing used blood. CDR3 nucleotides: TGCGCCAGCAGCCCTGGCGAGACCCAGGCTTTCTTT. It yields the protein CASSPGETQAFF. The entire variable domain, with the rest obtained from reference TRBV5-1 and TRBJ1-1, is as follows: KAGVTQTPRYLIKTRGQQVTLSCSPISGHRSVSWYQQTPGQGLQFLFEYFSETQRNKGNFPGRFSGRQFSNSRSEMNVSTLELGDSALYLCASSPGETQAFFGQGTRLTVV.